Listed below are T cell receptor beta chains from one sample, sequenced in a study of shared clonotypes between healthy human individuals. Generated by immunoSEQ multiplex PCR, the TCRdb table keeps only in-frame clones and is missing some. The repertoire consists of 450,000 to 500,000 clones, with roughly 80% occurring once and the leading ten covering approximately 12%. The sequenced sample consisted of PBMCs. These receptors came from a woman between 40 and 55 years old in good health. Some clones in this sample may be carry-over from other donors' samples. Each CDR3 is given with its conserved first and last residue. The D gene is left open where the match is weak. For some rows the clone size is stated as once, few or many, or as a class when expanded; others skip it.

CDR3aa	CDR3nt	abundance	len	v_gene	j_gene	d_gene
CASSFGTLRYEQYF	TGTGCCAGCAGCTTTGGTACACTACGGTACGAGCAGTACTTC	-	14	TRBV5-5	TRBJ2-7	-
CASSEAAYNEQFF	TGTGCCAGCAGTGAAGCGGCCTACAATGAGCAGTTCTTC	-	13	TRBV6-4	TRBJ2-1	-
CASSPLGPLYNEQFF	TGTGCCAGCAGCCCGCTCGGACCCCTCTACAATGAGCAGTTCTTC	few	15	TRBV7-9	TRBJ2-1	-
CASSPPKGEVEQFF	TGTGCCAGCAGTCCACCCAAAGGGGAGGTTGAGCAGTTCTTC	-	14	TRBV28	TRBJ2-1	-
CASSGGVNYEQYF	TGTGCCAGCTCAGGGGGGGTTAACTACGAGCAGTACTTC	-	13	TRBV18	TRBJ2-7	TRBD2
CASSLRENNEQFF	TGTGCCAGCAGTTTGCGGGAAAACAATGAGCAGTTCTTC	few	13	TRBV6-5	TRBJ2-1	-
CASSADRGFGKETQYF	TGTGCCAGCAGCGCTGACAGGGGGTTTGGTAAAGAGACCCAGTACTTC	-	16	TRBV7-7	TRBJ2-5	TRBD1
CASSLSNNYYEQYF	TGTGCCAGCAGCTTGTCGAATAACTACTACGAGCAGTACTTC	-	14	TRBV5-4	TRBJ2-7	-
CASSFPQANTEAFF	TGTGCCAGCAGCTTTCCGCAGGCGAACACTGAAGCTTTCTTT	-	14	TRBV5-6	TRBJ1-1	-
CATSRDNFQGEQYF	TGTGCCACCAGCAGAGATAATTTTCAGGGCGAGCAGTACTTC	few	14	TRBV15	TRBJ2-7	-
CASSDIKGSFEQFF	TGTGCCAGCAGTGATATTAAGGGATCCTTTGAGCAGTTCTTC	-	14	TRBV2	TRBJ2-1	-
CASSQDRTVTEAFF	TGTGCCAGCAGCCAGGACAGGACGGTCACTGAAGCTTTCTTT	-	14	TRBV6-5	TRBJ1-1	TRBD1
CASSRWGVSDQGNTIYF	TGTGCCAGCAGCCGCTGGGGAGTCAGCGACCAGGGAAACACCATATATTTT	-	17	TRBV7-8	TRBJ1-3	-
CRVLVGTEAFF	TGCAGGGTTCTTGTGGGCACTGAAGCTTTCTTT	-	11	TRBV29-1	TRBJ1-1	-
CASLPSGKNQETQYF	TGTGCCAGCCTCCCTAGCGGGAAGAACCAAGAGACCCAGTACTTC	-	15	TRBV6-5	TRBJ2-5	TRBD2
CSANPYQGRQFF	TGCAGCGCCAATCCCTACCAGGGCCGACAGTTCTTC	-	12	TRBV29-1	TRBJ2-1	-
CASSLDQNNYEQYF	TGCGCCAGCAGCCTGGACCAAAATAACTACGAGCAGTACTTC	-	14	TRBV4-1	TRBJ2-7	-
CASRSVGQEVGYGYTF	TGTGCCAGCAGATCAGTTGGACAGGAGGTTGGCTATGGCTACACCTTC	-	16	TRBV28	TRBJ1-2	TRBD1
CASSRTYGTGELFF	TGTGCCAGCAGCCGAACTTATGGGACCGGGGAGCTGTTTTTT	-	14	TRBV7-9	TRBJ2-2	-
CASSLHATGGGNQPQHF	TGTGCCAGCAGTTTACATGCGACAGGGGGCGGCAATCAGCCCCAGCATTTT	-	17	TRBV28	TRBJ1-5	TRBD1
CASSPEGLAGRREQFF	TGCGCCAGCAGCCCGGAGGGACTAGCGGGGCGGCGCGAGCAGTTCTTC	-	16	TRBV5-1	TRBJ2-1	TRBD2
CASSYLYQGGADEQFF	TGTGCCAGCAGTTATCTTTACCAGGGAGGGGCGGATGAGCAGTTCTTC	once	16	TRBV6-5	TRBJ2-1	TRBD2
CASSSPLGSYNEQFF	TGTGCCAGCAGCTCACCTTTGGGTTCCTACAATGAGCAGTTCTTC	-	15	TRBV11-2	TRBJ2-1	-
CASSPILARAYEQYF	TGTGCCAGCAGCCCAATACTAGCGCGGGCCTACGAGCAGTACTTC	-	15	TRBV14	TRBJ2-7	TRBD2
CASSLGMNTEAFF	TGTGCCAGCAGTTTAGGTATGAACACTGAAGCTTTCTTT	-	13	TRBV28	TRBJ1-1	-
CASSQDYSIDTYEQYF	TGTGCCAGCAGCCAAGATTACTCAATTGACACCTACGAGCAGTACTTC	few	16	TRBV4-2	TRBJ2-7	-
CASSRGGPEGTQYF	TGCGCCAGCAGCCGTGGAGGGCCGGAAGGTACGCAGTATTTT	-	14	TRBV4-1	TRBJ2-3	-
CASRDRVTDTQYF	TGTGCCAGCAGGGACAGGGTAACAGATACGCAGTATTTT	-	13	TRBV2	TRBJ2-3	TRBD1
CASSQVQARGRSGNTIYF	TGCGCCAGCAGCCAAGTTCAGGCTAGGGGGCGGTCTGGAAACACCATATATTTT	-	18	TRBV4-1	TRBJ1-3	TRBD1
CASSLGRISTDTQHF	TGTGCCAGCAGCTTGGGGCGGATAAGCACAGATACGCAGCATTTT	-	15	TRBV5-6	TRBJ1-5	-
CASSFNNQVGETQYF	TGTGCCAGCAGTTTTAATAACCAGGTGGGAGAGACGCAGTATTTT	-	15	TRBV27	TRBJ2-3	-
CASSLKTSPNNYNEQFF	TGTGCCAGCAGCTTAAAGACTAGCCCCAACAATTACAATGAGCAGTTCTTC	-	17	TRBV7-3	TRBJ2-1	TRBD2
CACREFAGQDTEQFF	TGTGCCTGCAGAGAGTTTGCGGGGCAGGACACTGAGCAGTTCTTC	-	15	TRBV2	TRBJ2-1	-
CASSWDTYGYTF	TGCGCCAGCAGCTGGGACACCTATGGCTACACCTTC	-	12	TRBV5-1	TRBJ1-2	-
CASSSNRGSGGAYTDTQYF	TGTGCCAGCAGCTCAAACAGGGGGTCTGGGGGAGCATACACAGATACGCAGTATTTT	-	19	TRBV7-6	TRBJ2-3	TRBD1
CASSRRLAGGSADTQYF	TGTGCCAGCAGCCGCCGACTAGCGGGAGGTAGCGCAGATACGCAGTATTTT	-	17	TRBV7-2	TRBJ2-3	TRBD2
CASSLGLGRGETQYF	TGTGCCAGCAGCTTAGGGCTAGGGCGAGGGGAGACCCAGTACTTC	-	15	TRBV11-2	TRBJ2-5	-